A selection of T cell receptor beta chains follows, all from one sample in a study of blood T cell repertoires in COVID-19. Produced via immunoSEQ multiplex PCR; TCRdb's table is partial and in-frame only. In the table there are roughly 170,000 clones, 74% of which are singletons. The sequenced sample consisted of peripheral blood. The receptors originated from a woman of 80 years or more with acute or convalescent COVID-19. The CDR3 runs from the conserved cysteine through the conserved F or W. D genes are given only for firm matches. Rows may omit the clone size; those that give it use once, few, many or a size class.

DNA: TGTGCCAGCCGACAGGGGACGGCTAACTATGGCTACACCTTC
CDR3: CASRQGTANYGYTF
D: TRBD1
J: TRBJ1-2
size: once
V: TRBV19

DNA: TGTGCCAGCAGCCCAGGACAGGGGGCGTTCACAGATACGCAGTATTTT
CDR3: CASSPGQGAFTDTQYF
D: TRBD1
J: TRBJ2-3
size: .
V: TRBV14

DNA: TGTGCCAGCAGCTTGGGGTTAGGAACAGGGGGCTATAGCAATCAGCCCCAGCATTTT
CDR3: CASSLGLGTGGYSNQPQHF
D: TRBD1
J: TRBJ1-5
size: .
V: TRBV7-2

DNA: TGCTCATGCACTAGCGGCATTCACAATGAGCAGTTCTTC
CDR3: CSCTSGIHNEQFF
D: TRBD2
J: TRBJ2-1
size: .
V: TRBV29-1

DNA: TGTGCCAGCAGCTTGCTTTTAGACAGAAACCTCAATGAGCAGTTCTTC
CDR3: CASSLLLDRNLNEQFF
D: .
J: TRBJ2-1
size: .
V: TRBV5-4

DNA: TGTGCCAGCGGCAGGGACACCGGGGAGCTGTTTTTT
CDR3: CASGRDTGELFF
D: .
J: TRBJ2-2
size: .
V: TRBV28

DNA: TGTGCCAGCAGTTACCAGGCCCCAGATACGCAGTATTTT
CDR3: CASSYQAPDTQYF
D: .
J: TRBJ2-3
size: once
V: TRBV6-6

DNA: TGTGCCAGCAGTGATCCCGGGGGGAACTCCTACAATGAGCAGTTCTTC
CDR3: CASSDPGGNSYNEQFF
D: TRBD2
J: TRBJ2-1
size: many
V: TRBV6-1

DNA: TGTGCCCCCGGGGGACAGGGCTCCTACGAGCAGTACTTC
CDR3: CAPGGQGSYEQYF
D: TRBD1
J: TRBJ2-7
size: .
V: TRBV27

DNA: TGTGCCAGCAGAGCACGGACAGGCGGGGAGACCCAGTACTTC
CDR3: CASRARTGGETQYF
D: TRBD1
J: TRBJ2-5
size: .
V: TRBV2

DNA: TGCGCCAGCAGCTCGTCGACAGGGGGCCTGAGCTCCTACAATGAGCAGTTCTTC
CDR3: CASSSSTGGLSSYNEQFF
D: TRBD1
J: TRBJ2-1
size: .
V: TRBV5-1

DNA: TGTGCCAGCAGTTCCCATAGCGAGCAGTACTTC
CDR3: CASSSHSEQYF
D: .
J: TRBJ2-7
size: .
V: TRBV28

DNA: TGTGCCAGCAGCATTTTGGGACAGGGGAACACCGGGGAGCTGTTTTTT
CDR3: CASSILGQGNTGELFF
D: .
J: TRBJ2-2
size: .
V: TRBV21-1

DNA: TGTGCCAGCAGTTCCTGGCGACAGGTTCTTTACGAGCAGTACTTC
CDR3: CASSSWRQVLYEQYF
D: .
J: TRBJ2-7
size: .
V: TRBV28

DNA: TGTGCCAGCAGTGACTCGGAGGGCACCGGGGAGCTGTTTTTT
CDR3: CASSDSEGTGELFF
D: .
J: TRBJ2-2
size: .
V: TRBV27

DNA: TGTGCCAGCAGTGAAACGGGACTAGCGGGGGGCGAGCAGTACTTC
CDR3: CASSETGLAGGEQYF
D: TRBD2
J: TRBJ2-7
size: .
V: TRBV2

DNA: TGTGCCAGCAGCGTAGGACTTCAGGGGGGAAACACCATATATTTT
CDR3: CASSVGLQGGNTIYF
D: .
J: TRBJ1-3
size: few
V: TRBV9